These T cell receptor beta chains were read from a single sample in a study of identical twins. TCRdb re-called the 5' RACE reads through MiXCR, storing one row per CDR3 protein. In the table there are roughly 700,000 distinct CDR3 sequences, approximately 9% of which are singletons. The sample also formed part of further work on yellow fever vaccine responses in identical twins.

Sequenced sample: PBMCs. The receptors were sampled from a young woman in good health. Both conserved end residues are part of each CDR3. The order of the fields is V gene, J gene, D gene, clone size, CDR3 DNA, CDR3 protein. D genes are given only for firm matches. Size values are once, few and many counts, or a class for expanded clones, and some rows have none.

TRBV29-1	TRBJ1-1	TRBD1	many	TGCAGCGTGATCGGGACAGGGTCGAACACTGAAGCTTTCTTT	CSVIGTGSNTEAFF
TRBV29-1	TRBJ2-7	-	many	TGCAGCGTTTCTATAGTTGCAGGCGAGCAGTACTTC	CSVSIVAGEQYF
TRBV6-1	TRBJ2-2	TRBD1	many	TGTGCCAGCACCCCGGACAGGGACACCGGGGAGCTGTTTTTT	CASTPDRDTGELFF
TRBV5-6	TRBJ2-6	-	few	TGTGCCAGCACTCCAAACACTGGGGCCAACGTCCTGACTTTC	CASTPNTGANVLTF
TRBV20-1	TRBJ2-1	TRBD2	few	TGCAGTGCTCCCATGGGACTACTAGCGGGAGTTGGTGATGAGCAGTTCTTC	CSAPMGLLAGVGDEQFF
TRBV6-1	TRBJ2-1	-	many	TGTGCCAGTGGTTTAGTGACTCCCAACTTGAGGAGGGATGAGCAGTTCTTC	CASGLVTPNLRRDEQFF
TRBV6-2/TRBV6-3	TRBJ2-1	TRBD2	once	TGTGCCAGCAGTTACGATCCAGCGGGAGAGGTCTACAATGAGCAGTTCTTC	CASSYDPAGEVYNEQFF
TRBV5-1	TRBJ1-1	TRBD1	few	TGCGCCAGCAGCTTGGTCTACAGGGGATTGAACACTGAAGCTTTCTTT	CASSLVYRGLNTEAFF
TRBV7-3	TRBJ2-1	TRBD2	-	TGTGCCAGCAGCTTAAATAGCGGGGGGTCCTACAATGAGCAGTTCTTC	CASSLNSGGSYNEQFF
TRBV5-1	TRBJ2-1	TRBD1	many	TGCGCCAGCAGCTCACACAGGGGGGACTACAATGAGCAGTTCTTC	CASSSHRGDYNEQFF
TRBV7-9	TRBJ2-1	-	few	TGTGCCAGCAGCTTAGAGCCAGGAGCGCAGTTCTTC	CASSLEPGAQFF
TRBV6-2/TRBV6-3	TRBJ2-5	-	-	TGTGCCAGCAGATCGGGGGAGACCCAGTACTTC	CASRSGETQYF
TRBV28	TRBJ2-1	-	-	TGTGCCACCCTTATGAGGAATGAGCAGTTCTTC	CATLMRNEQFF
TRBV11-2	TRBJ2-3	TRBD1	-	TGTGCCAGCAGCTTGTCGACAGGGGGACTGGCTTCGGGTGGAACAGATACGCAGTATTTT	CASSLSTGGLASGGTDTQYF
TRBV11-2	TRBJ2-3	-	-	TGTGCCAGCAGAGTAGGAGGCCCAGATACGCAGTATTTT	CASRVGGPDTQYF
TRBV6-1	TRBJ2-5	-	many	TGTGCCAGCGCGCGTGGGTACCAAGAGACCCAGTACTTC	CASARGYQETQYF
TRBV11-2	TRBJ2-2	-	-	TGTGCCAGCAGCTCAATGACCGGGGAGCTGTTTTTT	CASSSMTGELFF